The 13 T cell receptor delta chains below all came from one sample that was sequenced in a study of Vδ1+ human thymocytes. The template was reverse-transcribed extracted RNA. CDR3 amplicons came from multiplex PCR with pooled V-gene forward and constant-region reverse primers. TCRdb re-identified clones in the multiplex PCR reads via CATT. The sample lists more than 50,000 delta-chain clones, roughly 15% occurring once. These receptors' targets are unknown. Study outcomes and limitations: Thymic TRG and TRD repertoires appeared highly polyclonal.

Material: Vdelta1+ gamma-delta thymocytes from the thymus. The sample's subset: FACS-sorted CD3+ TCRalphabeta- TCRVdelta1+ TCRVdelta2- thymocytes. The receptors here all came from a boy younger than two who had congenital heart surgery.

This clone was recorded many times. The chain is built from TRDV2 and TRDJ1, with D possibly being TRDD3 (6 bases). The CDR3 spans 17 residues. Germline loops: CDR1 GEAIGNYY, CDR2 EKD. V lost 4 bases and J 0 bases, leaving 20 bases between the germline ends. As DNA, the CDR3 is TGTGCCTGTGAAATGAGTCGAGGGATATCGTACACCGATAAACTCATCTTT. The encoded protein is CACEMSRGISYTDKLIF.

This rearrangement joins TRDV1 to TRDJ1, with TRDD3 identical over 11 bases. The CDR3 totals 17 residues. Germline-derived CDR1 and CDR2 are TSWWSYY and QGS. V lost 9 bases, J lost 2 bases, and 14 bases stayed unmatched. CDR3 sequence (DNA): TGTGCTCTGTGGGAGCTGGGGGATACTTCAAGAACCGATAAACTCATCTTT. Translated, it gives CALWELGDTSRTDKLIF.

This clone was seen a handful of times. The V call is TRDV1, the J call TRDJ1; 12 nucleotides align to TRDD3. Germline trimming cut 2 bases from V and 2 bases from J; bases unmatched to any gene: 15. The germline gives CDR1 TSWWSYY, CDR2 QGS. The CDR3 is 20 residues long. CDR3 nucleotides: TGTGCTCTTGGGGAATCCCAATTATATAACTGGGGGATACTGACCGATAAACTCATCTTT. Translation: CALGESQLYNWGILTDKLIF.

This chain joins TRDV1 and TRDJ1; 10 nucleotides line up with TRDD3. The germline V gene has CDR1 TSWWSYY and CDR2 QGS. J lost 3 bases, V lost 2 bases, and 15 bases had no gene match. The CDR3 consists of 19 residues. The CDR3 DNA is TGTGCTCTTGGGGAAGTGCTTCTTCCCTTCTGGGGGATATCCGATAAACTCATCTTT. It is translated as CALGEVLLPFWGISDKLIF.

This clone was seen a few times. The J gene is TRDJ1, the V gene TRDV1; TRDD3 agrees at 9 bases. Trimming removed 0 bases from V and 0 bases from J; junction bases left unmatched: 23. CDR1 and CDR2 from the germline V gene are TSWWSYY and QGS. CDR3 length: 23 amino acids. In DNA, the CDR3 is TGTGCTCTTGGGGAACTCTCCCTCCTTCCCTCTGGGACTGGGGGAGAGTACACCGATAAACTCATCTTT. This translates into CALGELSLLPSGTGGEYTDKLIF.

The chain links TRDV1 to TRDJ1; perhaps D is TRDD2 or TRDD3 (9 bases each). V was shortened by 3 bases and J by 3 bases, with 32 bases between the two germline ends. Germline V gene sequence: CDR1 TSWWSYY, CDR2 QGS. The CDR3 totals 21 residues. Here the CDR3 DNA reads TGTGCTCTTGGGGACCCGAAGGCCTTCCTACCTGGGGGATGGTGCGCCGATAAACTCATCTTT. It specifies CALGDPKAFLPGGWCADKLIF.

This chain uses TRDV1 with TRDJ1, with TRDD3 matching over 11 bases. Germline V gene sequence: CDR1 TSWWSYY, CDR2 QGS. CDR3 length equals 20 residues. With 2 bases clipped from V and 0 bases from J, the junction kept 14 bases outside the gene matches. The CDR3 region has the DNA TGTGCTCTTGGGGAAGGACGAGGCTGGGGGATACTCGGGTACACCGATAAACTCATCTTT. It yields the protein CALGEGRGWGILGYTDKLIF.

The sample holds a few counts of this clone. The same CDR3 also results from other DNA sequences found in this sample. The rearrangement uses TRDV1 and TRDJ1, with 11 bases matching TRDD3. Germline CDR1 reads TSWWSYY; CDR2 reads QGS. CDR3 length: 19 residues. The J segment lost 4 bases and the V segment lost 1 base, leaving 14 bases of the junction unmatched. CDR3 nucleotides: TGTGCTCTTGGGGAACCAGACCCTCTGCTGGGGGATACATGCGATAAACTCATCTTT. It is translated as CALGEPDPLLGDTCDKLIF.

There are a few counts of this clone. The chain employs TRDV1 and TRDJ1; the match to TRDD3 covers 11 bases. This CDR3 contains 22 residues. V shed 2 bases, J shed 0 bases, and the junction held 20 bases outside the gene matches. Germline V gene sequence: CDR1 TSWWSYY, CDR2 QGS. The CDR3 spells CALGEFSQPYWGIFGDTDKLIF. The CDR3 nucleotides read TGTGCTCTTGGGGAATTTTCCCAACCTTACTGGGGGATATTTGGGGACACCGATAAACTCATCTTT.

The table lists this clone with a few counts. The chain combines TRDV1 with TRDJ1, with 13 bases matching TRDD3. Looked up from germline, CDR1 is TSWWSYY and CDR2 is QGS. The CDR3 consists of 22 residues. The trim removed 1 base at V and 5 bases at J, leaving 22 bases unmatched. The CDR3 region is CALGEQATSTVYWGIRADKLIF. The CDR3, as DNA: TGTGCTCTTGGGGAACAAGCCACGAGCACCGTCTACTGGGGGATACGAGCGGATAAACTCATCTTT.

This clone was seen more than once but under ten times. This chain connects TRDV1 to TRDJ1; 7 nucleotides match TRDD3. The V gene end was trimmed by 1 base and the J gene end by 0 bases; junction bases not matched to a gene: 20. Germline V gives CDR1 TSWWSYY, CDR2 QGS. The CDR3 covers 21 residues. CDR3 bases: TGTGCTCTTGGGGAACATCCAGATTTCCCCTGTACTGGGGTGTACACCGATAAACTCATCTTT. It specifies CALGEHPDFPCTGVYTDKLIF.

This clone was seen more than once but under ten times. This chain links TRDV1 with TRDJ1, with a possible D match to TRDD3 (5 bases). The CDR3 is 19 amino acids. From germline, CDR1 is TSWWSYY and CDR2 QGS. With 3 bases removed from V and 0 bases from J, the gap between germline ends came to 23 bases. CDR3 in amino acids: CALGDIAGVWSMYTDKLIF. CDR3 in DNA: TGTGCTCTTGGGGACATTGCGGGGGTTTGGTCCATGTACACCGATAAACTCATCTTT.

This chain connects TRDV1 to TRDJ1, with D possibly matching TRDD3 (5 bases). The germline V and J ends were trimmed by 3 bases and 4 bases, with 18 bases remaining between them. The CDR3 consists of 16 residues. CDR1 is TSWWSYY, CDR2 QGS, per germline. CDR3 coding DNA: TGTGCTCTTGGGGATCTCGGCGGGGACGTTTACGATAAACTCATCTTT. This sequence encodes CALGDLGGDVYDKLIF.